This T cell receptor (beta chain) stems from a study of blood T cells in healthy people across ages. Details on this clonotype: Its specificity is not known.

Sample-barcoded 5' priming and a J-beta primer mix drove a second PCR of about 7 to 11 cycles. TCRdb reprocessed the 5' RACE reads via MiXCR and lists one record per CDR3 protein. The sample contains about 560,000 distinct CDR3 sequences, about 27% of which appear only once. CDR3 size: 14 residues. CDR1 and CDR2 from the germline V gene are MNHEY and SMNVEV (reference sequence). V was cut by 0 bases and J by 4 bases, with 9 bases left in between. Overall study results and limits: While age rose, TCR beta diversity per million T cells dropped in a roughly linear way.

This same sample was also taken into another study, of T cells of mothers and their children.

The TCR originated in a boy aged 2 to 10 in good health. What was sequenced was blood. The J gene is TRBJ1-1, the V gene TRBV27; D is perhaps TRBD1 (5 bases). The CDR3 here is CASSLSGDSTEAFF. CDR3 in DNA: TGTGCCAGCAGTTTATCAGGGGATAGCACTGAAGCTTTCTTT.